This TCR beta chain was captured in a study of cytomegalovirus exposure and HLA in healthy donors. It was with 60 Vbeta and 13 Jbeta primers that the PCR ran. As processed by the authors: Later work found tens of millions of unique TCR beta chains, with about 10 million shared. Clones were read by immunoSEQ multiplex PCR, and TCRdb kept only the in-frame ones, dropping some. The V and J calls and clone size are taken from that table; D and trimming were inferred from the DNA. This table holds some 110,000 clones, approximately 80% found once. Comment on this clone: Its antigen is unknown.

Findings of the study overall: In an earlier analysis, in some 500 donors, most V segments appeared productive either ~90% or ~30% of the time.

This receptor was obtained from a man aged 40-49 years in good health and CMV-seronegative. Sequencing was performed on PBMCs.

The CDR3 protein is CASSPEVHNEQFF. The CDR3 nucleotides read TGTGCCAGCAGTCCAGAGGTCCACAATGAGCAGTTCTTC. This chain joins TRBV6-5 and TRBJ2-1, with no clear D. V lost 5 bases to trimming and J lost 5 bases, with 10 bases between them. Per the germline V gene, CDR1 is MNHEY and CDR2 is SVGAGI. The CDR3 sequence is 13 residues long.